This T cell receptor beta chain was identified in a study of T cells expressing NK-cell markers. For the study at large: Sorted CD3+CD56-NKG2C+, CD3+CD56+NKG2C- and CD3+CD56+NKG2C+ T cells were the source of the TCR beta repertoires. Seven sequenced donors out of eight were HCMV-seropositive, one seronegative.

Measured by frequency, this clonotype is hyperexpanded. The antigen is unknown. Study-wide points: The CD3+CD56-NKG2C+ fraction of a handful of donors was also led by these clonotypes. Of the CD8+ T cell pool in over 5 donors, about 1.0-7.0% was accounted for by dominant NKG2C+ clonotypes.

This CDR3 comprises 17 residues. The germline CDR1 and CDR2 sequences are MNHEY and SVGEGT. With the 5' RACE reads reprocessed, TCRdb shows one record per CDR3 protein and no DNA. The sample holds tens of thousands of distinct CDR3 sequences. V is TRBV6-2 or TRBV6-3 and J is TRBJ2-3; without DNA, the TCRdb call of TRBD1 cannot be checked. The sequence derives from a man aged 18-75 years in good health. Sequencing used blood T cells: a sorted CD56 or NKG2C T cell subset, CD4+ or CD8+ T cells, or bulk PBMC T cells (not recorded which). The CDR3 region is CASSPTTPGQGADTQYF.